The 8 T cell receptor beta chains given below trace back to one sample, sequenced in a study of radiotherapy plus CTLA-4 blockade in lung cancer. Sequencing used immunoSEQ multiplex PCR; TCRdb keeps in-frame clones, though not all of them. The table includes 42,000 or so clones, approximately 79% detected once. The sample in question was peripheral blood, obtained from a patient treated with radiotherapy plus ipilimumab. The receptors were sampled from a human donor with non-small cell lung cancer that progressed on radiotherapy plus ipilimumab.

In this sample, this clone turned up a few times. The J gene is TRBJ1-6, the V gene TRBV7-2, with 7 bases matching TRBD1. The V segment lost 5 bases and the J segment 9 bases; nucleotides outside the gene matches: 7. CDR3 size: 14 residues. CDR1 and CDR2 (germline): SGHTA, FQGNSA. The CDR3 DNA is TGTGCCAGCAGCCCCGACAGGGTAGCTTCACCCCTCCACTTT. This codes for CASSPDRVASPLHF.

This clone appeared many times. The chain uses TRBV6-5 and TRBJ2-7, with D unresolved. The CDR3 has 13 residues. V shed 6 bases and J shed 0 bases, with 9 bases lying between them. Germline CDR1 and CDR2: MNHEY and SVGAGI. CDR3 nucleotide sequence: TGTGCCAGCAGCGAACACAGCTCCTACGAGCAGTACTTC. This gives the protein CASSEHSSYEQYF.

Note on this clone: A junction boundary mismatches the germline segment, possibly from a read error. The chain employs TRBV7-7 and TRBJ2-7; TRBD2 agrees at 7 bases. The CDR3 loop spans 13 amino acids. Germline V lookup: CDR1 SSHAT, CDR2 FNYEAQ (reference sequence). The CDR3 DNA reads TGTGCTAGCAGCTTGGAGAGGTCCGGGACTATGTACTTC. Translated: CASSLERSGTMYF.

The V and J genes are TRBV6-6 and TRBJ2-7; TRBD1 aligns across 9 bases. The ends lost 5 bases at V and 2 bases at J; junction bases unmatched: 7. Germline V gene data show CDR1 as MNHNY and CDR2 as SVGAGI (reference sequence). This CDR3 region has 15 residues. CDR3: CASSTRTGVTYEQYF. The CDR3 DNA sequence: TGTGCCAGCAGTACACGGACAGGGGTCACCTACGAGCAGTACTTC.

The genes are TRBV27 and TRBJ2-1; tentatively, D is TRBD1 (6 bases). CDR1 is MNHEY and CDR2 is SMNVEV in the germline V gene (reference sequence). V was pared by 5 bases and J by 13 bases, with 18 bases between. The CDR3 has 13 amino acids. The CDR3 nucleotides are TGTGCCAGCAGTCCCCCAGGACAGAGGAAACAGTTCTTC. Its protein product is CASSPPGQRKQFF.

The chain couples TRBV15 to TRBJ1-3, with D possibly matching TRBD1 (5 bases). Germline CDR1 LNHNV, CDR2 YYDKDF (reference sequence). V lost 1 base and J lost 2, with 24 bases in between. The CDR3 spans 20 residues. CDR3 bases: TGTGCCACCAGCAGAGTCTACGTCCTCGGGGGGGTGGAAGCTGGAAACACCATATATTTT. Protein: CATSRVYVLGGVEAGNTIYF. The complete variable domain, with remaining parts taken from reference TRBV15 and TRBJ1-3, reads DAMVIQNPRYQVTQFGKPVTLSCSQTLNHNVMYWYQQKSSQAPKLLFHYYDKDFNNEADTPDNFQSRRPNTSFCFLDIRSPGLGDTAMYLCATSRVYVLGGVEAGNTIYFGEGSWLTVV.

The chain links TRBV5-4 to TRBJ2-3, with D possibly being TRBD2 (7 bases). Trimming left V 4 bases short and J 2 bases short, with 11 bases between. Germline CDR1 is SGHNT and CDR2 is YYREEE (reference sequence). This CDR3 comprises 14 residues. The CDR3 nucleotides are TGTGCCAGCAGCCGGGGGGCAGACACAGATACGCAGTATTTT. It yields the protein CASSRGADTDTQYF.

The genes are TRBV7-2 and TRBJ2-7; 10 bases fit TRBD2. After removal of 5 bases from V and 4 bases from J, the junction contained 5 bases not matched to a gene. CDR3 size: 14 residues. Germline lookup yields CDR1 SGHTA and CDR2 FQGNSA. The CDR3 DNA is TGTGCCAGCAGCGAGAGCGGGGGGGGTTACGAGCAGTACTTC. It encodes CASSESGGGYEQYF.